These 7 T cell receptor beta chains share one sample of origin, sequenced in a study of blood T cell repertoires in COVID-19. Measured with immunoSEQ multiplex PCR; TCRdb has only the in-frame clones, and not every one. The sample holds approximately 310,000 clones, roughly 86% seen once. The specimen sequenced was peripheral blood. The receptors come from a woman in her 50s who had recovered from COVID-19.

V usage is TRBV6-4 and J usage is TRBJ1-1; TRBD1 matches at 8 bases. The junction had 6 bases not matched to a gene; V was cut back by 5 bases and J by 7 bases. The CDR3 runs to 13 residues. Germline assignment: CDR1 MRHNA and CDR2 SNTAGT. CDR3 coding DNA: TGTGCCAGCAGTAAGGACAGGGAGGGTGAAGCTTTCTTT. It is translated as CASSKDREGEAFF.

This clone was found once. The chain recombines TRBV7-2 with TRBJ2-3; maybe TRBD1 (6 bases). V shed 0 bases and J shed 4 bases, with 17 bases lying between them. CDR1 is SGHTA and CDR2 is FQGNSA in the germline V gene. The CDR3 is 17 amino acids. CDR3 DNA sequence: TGTGCCAGCAGCTTAGCGCTTCAGGGGATGGGTGCAGATACGCAGTATTTT. This codes for CASSLALQGMGADTQYF.

J is TRBJ2-5 and V is TRBV9, with D unclear. The CDR3 consists of 14 residues. The V gene lost 0 bases and the J gene lost 2 bases, with 8 bases spanning the gap. The germline CDR1 and CDR2 sequences are SGDLS and YYNGEE. CDR3 region: CASSVADSQETQYF. In DNA form, the CDR3 reads TGTGCCAGCAGCGTAGCTGACTCGCAAGAGACCCAGTACTTC.

The CDR3 sequence is CASSVPNQPQHF. The DNA for the CDR3 is TGTGCCAGTAGTGTCCCGAATCAGCCCCAGCATTTT. This chain links TRBV19 with TRBJ1-5; no definite D call. Per the germline V gene, CDR1 is LNHDA and CDR2 is SQIVND (reference sequence). Trimming removed 5 bases from V and 4 bases from J, with 6 bases in between. The CDR3 is made up of 12 amino acids.

The rearrangement uses TRBV28 and TRBJ1-4; tentative D call: TRBD1 (6 bases). The CDR3 is 13 residues long. Trimming removed 4 bases at V and 4 bases at J, with 7 bases between. From germline, CDR1 is MDHEN and CDR2 SYDVKM. The CDR3: CASSSRGNEKLFF. The CDR3 DNA sequence: TGTGCCAGCAGTTCCAGGGGTAATGAAAAACTGTTTTTT.

The genes are TRBV29-1 and TRBJ2-3, with D possibly being TRBD2 (5 bases). The CDR3 has 13 amino acids. Germline V gene lookup returns CDR1 SQVTM and CDR2 ANQGSEA. Trimming removed 3 bases from V and 5 bases from J, with 12 bases in between. The CDR3, as DNA: TGCAGCGTTGACCCCCTCGGAGGAGATACGCAGTATTTT. As protein: CSVDPLGGDTQYF.

The J gene is TRBJ1-6, the V gene TRBV5-5; unclear D gene. The germline CDR1 and CDR2 sequences are SGHKS and YYEKEE (reference sequence). The germline V and J ends were trimmed by 0 bases and 7 bases, with 17 bases remaining between them. This CDR3 is built from 17 residues. The CDR3 region is CASSLAAGLGGNSPLHF. The DNA of the CDR3 is TGTGCCAGCAGCTTGGCCGCGGGCCTGGGTGGAAATTCACCCCTCCACTTT. The whole variable domain, remainder taken from reference TRBV5-5 and TRBJ1-6, is DAGVTQSPTHLIKTRGQQVTLRCSPISGHKSVSWYQQVLGQGPQFIFQYYEKEERGRGNFPDRFSARQFPNYSSELNVNALLLGDSALYLCASSLAAGLGGNSPLHFGNGTRLTVT.